Detailed here is one T cell receptor (beta chain). The entry originates in a study of technical replicates of blood from a few donors. CDR1 and CDR2 (germline): MDHEN, SYDVKM. This CDR3 contains 15 residues. V shed 5 bases and J shed 7 bases, with 21 bases lying between them. The data were produced by immunoSEQ multiplex PCR, yet TCRdb's version contains in-frame clones alone and is incomplete. The sample carries about 100,000 clones, 95% recorded once. The sequencing input was T cells isolated from PBMCs. The rearrangement uses TRBV28 and TRBJ2-7; D is perhaps TRBD1 (5 bases). This clonotype was sampled from a human donor in good health. The CDR3 here is CASSTLGREIWEQYF. The CDR3 coding sequence is TGTGCCAGCAGTACTCTGGGCAGGGAAATTTGGGAGCAGTACTTC.